This T cell receptor beta chain appears in the sequencing data of a study of early T cells in non-severe SARS-CoV-2 infection (dated by TCRdb to the early 2020s). Study-wide context: TCR sequencing used bulk RNA from unsorted whole blood, so alpha and beta chains could not be paired. Overall results and qualifications from the work: VDJdb matching was skewed toward anti-spike CD8 responses and likely underestimated virus-specific expansions by missing private and CD4 specificities.

V has 3 bases trimmed and J has 0 bases trimmed; junction bases matching no gene number 7. From the cysteine up to the phenylalanine, the CDR3 has a length of 16 residues. Only the CDR3 region is kept as DNA, spanning 48 bases read in frame from base 1. CDR1 is given as SQVTM and CDR2 as ANQGSEA, both from the germline V gene. Set within a cohort of healthcare workers in London, UK, this nested case-control study involved weekly PCR testing of nasopharyngeal swabs along with blood sampling. Healthcare workers were recruited during the week of the UK lockdown, between 23 and 31 March 2020, and followed weekly for up to roughly 15 weeks. Library creation used 5' RACE. Sequencing relied on a NextSeq 500. To correct for sequencing error and PCR bias, the TCR library protocol tagged individual cDNA molecules with unique molecular identifiers. Sequencing covered both TCR alpha and beta chains, and within each sample the abundances of alpha and beta sequences were tightly co-correlated. Regarding the original processing steps: Decombinator V4 was used to annotate the V gene, J gene and CDR3 of the TCR sequences. Expanded TCRs were defined as changing significantly between any two time points under a Poisson model with p below 0.0001. TCR abundances were normalised to the total number of TCRs sequenced in each sample and reported as counts per million. TRAV1-2 paired with TRAJ12, TRAJ20 or TRAJ33 defined MAIT TCRs, while TRAV10 paired with TRAJ18 defined iNKT TCRs. VDJdb, accessed 1 November 2021, was searched for CMV, EBV and SARS-CoV-2 annotated TCRs, excluding TCRs annotated for multiple antigens. Using fastp at Q25 and MiXCR, TCRdb reprocessed the public reads and kept productive beta chains. Identical CDR3 protein sequences are pooled into one entry, listed with their most common genes and DNA. The V and J calls were determined by TCRdb, not by the authors. The sample records tens of thousands of distinct CDR3 sequences, 8.5% to 10% of which are singletons. The ten largest clones take up roughly 15% of the sample.

This clonotype was seen only a few times. It lacks a known antigen. Within one base of it there is no much larger clone, and no base qualities were kept. The chain uses TRBV29-1 and TRBJ2-4, and TRBD2 matches 8 of the central bases. The sample taken for sequencing was whole blood. The receptor was isolated from an adult who was a healthcare worker with PCR-confirmed SARS-CoV-2 infection or an uninfected control (not recorded which). The CDR3 region has the sequence CSVDGSGSGAKNIQYF. The DNA is as follows: TGCAGCGTTGATGGCAGCGGGAGCGGAGCCAAAAACATTCAGTACTTC.